The 2 T cell receptor beta chains listed next were all sequenced from one sample in a study of spatial heterogeneity in lung cancer. Using its own MiXCR run on the 5' RACE reads, TCRdb lists one record per CDR3 protein. The sample includes approximately 25,000 distinct CDR3 sequences, less than 3.5% of them seen just once. Time point denoted: sample taken at primary tumor resection. Sequencing covered unsorted whole RNA taken from tumor, nontumor lung or frozen PBMC. The specimen was PBMCs, collected at surgery. All receptors come from a female donor with early-stage non-small cell lung cancer.

This clonotype was observed many times. CDR3 in amino acids: CASSRRTGELFF. Here the CDR3 DNA reads TGTGCCAGCAGCCGCCGCACCGGGGAGCTGTTTTTT. The rearrangement joins TRBV7-3 to TRBJ2-2; D gene uncertain. V was pared by 5 bases and J by 4 bases, with 5 bases between. The CDR3 is made up of 12 amino acids. Per the germline V gene, CDR1 is SGHTA and CDR2 is FQGTGA.

This clonotype showed up many times. CDR3 sequence: CASSWDRSNEKLFF. The CDR3 coding sequence is TGTGCCAGCAGCTGGGACAGGTCTAATGAAAAACTGTTTTTT. V usage is TRBV5-5 and J usage is TRBJ1-4; 8 bases fit TRBD1. Trimming took 3 bases from V and 3 from J; bases not matched to a gene: 1. From germline, CDR1 is SGHKS and CDR2 YYEKEE (reference sequence). This CDR3 is built from 14 residues.